The T cell receptor beta chain described here comes from a study of T cell responses to AZD1222 COVID-19 vaccine. The data were produced by immunoSEQ multiplex PCR, yet TCRdb's version contains in-frame clones alone and is incomplete. The repertoire holds 86,000 or so clones, with about 90% as singletons. The CDR3 has 14 residues. Trimming removed 4 bases from V and 0 bases from J, with 8 bases in between. Germline CDR1 reads SGHRS; CDR2 reads YFSETQ. The receptor's source is an adult who received the AZD1222 COVID-19 vaccine. The specimen comprised peripheral blood, sampled 28 days after the second AZD1222 dose. The chain recombines TRBV5-1 with TRBJ1-5; D uncertain. The CDR3 region is CASSQDYSNQPQHF. The DNA for the CDR3 is TGCGCCAGCAGCCAAGATTATAGCAATCAGCCCCAGCATTTT.